These 28 T cell receptor beta chains share one sample of origin, sequenced in a study of T-cell memory formation after mild COVID-19. TCRdb reprocessed the 5' RACE reads via MiXCR and lists one record per CDR3 protein. The table has about 250,000 distinct CDR3 sequences, more than 15% seen once; the top ten hold around 23%. The sample comprised PBMCs or a T cell subset sorted from them (not recorded which). Source of these receptors: a young man who had mild COVID-19 (a few samples of this study predate the infection). Cell type and time point are not known.

This clonotype was counted a few times. The chain is built from TRBV29-1 and TRBJ1-1; D gene ambiguous. The CDR3 covers 12 residues. Germline V gives CDR1 SQVTM, CDR2 ANQGSEA. Deletions cut 4 bases from V and 6 bases from J, with 12 bases between. The CDR3 DNA sequence: TGCAGCGTTGGTCGGGAAGAAGCTGAAGCTTTCTTT. Its protein product is CSVGREEAEAFF.

This sequence joins TRBV2 and TRBJ2-5; D is perhaps TRBD1 or TRBD2 (5 bases each). The CDR3 runs 13 residues. Germline assignment: CDR1 SNHLY and CDR2 FYNNEI. The germline V and J ends were trimmed by 5 bases and 5 bases, with 12 bases remaining between them. CDR3 amino acids: CASSPGRRETQYF. CDR3 nucleotides: TGTGCCAGCAGTCCGGGGCGGCGGGAGACCCAGTACTTC.

The chain couples TRBV4-3 to TRBJ1-2; 9 nucleotides agree with TRBD1. Germline CDR1 LGHNA, CDR2 YSLEER. The CDR3 loop spans 15 amino acids. With V trimmed by 4 bases and J by 1 base, 4 bases remained unmatched. The chain's CDR3 is CASSPRDRDNYGYTF. In nucleotides, the CDR3 is TGCGCCAGCAGCCCCCGGGACAGGGATAACTATGGCTACACCTTC.

This clonotype was counted many times. This chain connects TRBV12-3 or TRBV12-4 to TRBJ2-2, with 11 bases matching TRBD2. Unmatched junction bases numbered 7, after V lost 6 bases and J lost 4 bases. This CDR3 has 16 amino acids. The chain's CDR3 is CASRISGGAGTGELFF. The CDR3 bases are TGTGCCAGCAGGATTAGCGGGGGGGCCGGCACCGGGGAGCTGTTTTTT.

This clonotype came up many times. This chain connects TRBV4-3 to TRBJ2-6; no firm D call. Between the trimmed V and J ends, which lost 1 base and 0 bases, there was a span of 10 bases. The germline CDR1 and CDR2 sequences are LGHNA and YSLEER. The CDR3 runs to 17 residues. The CDR3 loop is CASSQVEERSGANVLTF. The DNA of the CDR3 is TGCGCCAGCAGCCAAGTAGAGGAGCGCTCTGGGGCCAACGTCCTGACTTTC.

The chain recombines TRBV20-1 with TRBJ1-1; D possibly corresponds to TRBD1 (5 bases). V gave up 7 bases and J gave up 11 bases, with 20 bases separating them. The CDR3 has 12 amino acids. Germline CDR1 DFQATT, CDR2 SNEGSKA (reference sequence). The DNA for the CDR3 is TGCAGTGTCCCCCGGGACTCGGGGTTTGCTTTCTTT. Its protein is CSVPRDSGFAFF.

This clonotype showed up many times. The chain joins TRBV28 to TRBJ2-2; a weak D match, TRBD1 (6 bases). Germline assignment: CDR1 MDHEN and CDR2 SYDVKM. Trimming cost V 5 bases and J 5 bases, with 9 bases left between them. The CDR3 consists of 13 residues. This CDR3 is CASSKRGTGELFF. CDR3 nucleotide sequence: TGTGCCAGCAGTAAAAGGGGGACCGGGGAGCTGTTTTTT.

This clonotype was seen only a few times. The V gene is TRBV6-5, the J gene TRBJ2-1; D ambiguous. Germline V gives CDR1 MNHEY, CDR2 SVGAGI. V was clipped by 0 bases and J by 10 bases, with 10 bases between them. The CDR3 sequence is 13 residues long. Here the CDR3 reads CASSYSGFGEQFF. The CDR3 DNA sequence: TGTGCCAGCAGTTACTCTGGCTTCGGGGAGCAGTTCTTC.

This clonotype has just a few counts. V and J are TRBV5-5 and TRBJ1-3; 8 positions match TRBD1. CDR3 length: 15 residues. V dropped 0 bases and J dropped 4; count of bases not matched to a gene: 3. Germline V gene sequence: CDR1 SGHKS, CDR2 YYEKEE (reference sequence). The CDR3 protein is CASSLGQGTGNTIYF. CDR3 sequence (DNA): TGTGCCAGCAGCTTGGGACAGGGGACCGGAAACACCATATATTTT.

The chain has TRBV18 and TRBJ1-5, with a weak D call TRBD1 (6 bases). The V and J ends lost 4 bases and 3 bases respectively, with 10 bases between them. This CDR3 comprises 14 residues. Germline V gives CDR1 KGHSH, CDR2 LQKENI. The CDR3 here is CASSQGEVNQPQHF. In DNA form, the CDR3 reads TGTGCCAGCTCACAGGGGGAGGTCAATCAGCCCCAGCATTTT.

The gene calls are TRBV7-9 and TRBJ1-2; D is ambiguous. The V gene lost 1 base and the J gene lost 7 bases, with 7 bases spanning the gap. The CDR3 sequence is 12 residues long. CDR1 and CDR2 from the germline V gene are SEHNR and FQNEAQ (reference sequence). The CDR3 here is CASSLGSPGYTF. CDR3 DNA sequence: TGTGCCAGCAGCTTAGGCAGTCCTGGCTACACCTTC.

The chain uses TRBV20-1 and TRBJ1-2; TRBD1 might be the D (5 bases). There are 8 residues in the CDR3. The germline V gene encodes CDR1 DFQATT and CDR2 SNEGSKA (reference sequence). CDR3 bases: TGCAGCCCTATCCGGGGGACCTTC. This translates into CSPIRGTF.

The chain couples TRBV18 to TRBJ2-5, with TRBD2 matching over 8 bases. This CDR3 is 15 amino acids long. CDR1 is KGHSH, CDR2 LQKENI, per germline. V was clipped by 3 bases and J by 2 bases; unmatched bases: 5. The CDR3, as DNA: TGTGCCAGCTCACCTTTAGCGGGGATACAAGAGACCCAGTACTTC. This translates into CASSPLAGIQETQYF.

This CDR3 is CASSLIRVNTEAFF. CDR3 DNA sequence: TGTGCCAGCAGCTTGATCAGGGTGAACACTGAAGCTTTCTTT. The chain recombines TRBV5-6 with TRBJ1-1; possibly TRBD1 for D (5 bases). The CDR3 covers 14 residues. Germline loops: CDR1 SGHDT, CDR2 YYEEEE. Trimming stripped 1 base from V and 0 bases from J, with 7 bases between.

The chain is built from TRBV12-3 or TRBV12-4 and TRBJ2-1, with 15 bases that match TRBD2. This CDR3 spans 16 amino acids. J was trimmed by 9 bases and V by 6 bases; bases with no gene match: 9. The CDR3 sequence: CASSPTSGLAGGEQFF. Here the CDR3 DNA reads TGTGCCAGCAGCCCCACCTCGGGACTAGCGGGAGGTGAGCAGTTCTTC.

The chain uses TRBV6-5 and TRBJ1-1, with 7 bases aligning to TRBD1. The germline gives CDR1 MNHEY, CDR2 SVGAGI. This CDR3 has 15 amino acids. V was pared by 4 bases and J by 1 base, with 6 bases of the junction left unmatched. The CDR3: CASSFDGTENTEAFF. CDR3 DNA sequence: TGTGCCAGCAGTTTCGACGGGACAGAGAACACTGAAGCTTTCTTT.

This clonotype was counted only a few times. The chain has TRBV20-1 and TRBJ2-5; D is ambiguous. The CDR3 runs 15 residues. CDR1 and CDR2 (germline): DFQATT, SNEGSKA (reference sequence). V was clipped by 2 bases and J by 4 bases, with 17 bases between them. CDR3 nucleotides: TGCAGTGCTAGACCCCTAACTCCATGGGGAGAGACCCAGTACTTC. As protein: CSARPLTPWGETQYF.

CDR3 in DNA: TGCAGTGCTTCACGGGGGAATCAGCCCCAGCATTTT. This gives the protein CSASRGNQPQHF. The chain combines TRBV20-1 with TRBJ1-5; maybe TRBD1 (5 bases). This CDR3 comprises 12 residues. In germline, CDR1 is DFQATT, CDR2 SNEGSKA (reference sequence). V was trimmed by 5 bases and J by 4 bases, leaving 9 bases between them.

This chain links TRBV29-1 with TRBJ1-3, with a weak D call TRBD1 (5 bases). With 3 bases removed from V and 9 bases from J, the gap between germline ends came to 12 bases. Germline lookup yields CDR1 SQVTM and CDR2 ANQGSEA. The CDR3 length is 12 residues. The CDR3 here is CSVDRDRGTIYF. The CDR3 nucleotides are TGCAGCGTTGACCGGGACCGGGGCACCATATATTTT.

The genes are TRBV4-1 and TRBJ1-2, with D unresolved. V was pared by 0 bases and J by 5 bases, with 10 bases between. The CDR3 has 14 amino acids. Germline V gene data show CDR1 as MGHRA and CDR2 as YSYEKL. The chain's CDR3 is CASSQEENRYGYTF. In DNA, the CDR3 is TGCGCCAGCAGCCAAGAGGAAAACAGATATGGCTACACCTTC.

The rearrangement uses TRBV6-5 and TRBJ1-2; 10 bases are a match to TRBD1. The length of the CDR3 is 17 residues. V shed 0 bases, J shed 4 bases, and the junction held 8 bases outside the gene matches. Germline CDR1 and CDR2: MNHEY and SVGAGI. This chain's CDR3 is CASSYSGQGQLGYGYTF. The CDR3 DNA reads as TGTGCCAGCAGTTACTCGGGACAGGGGCAATTGGGCTATGGCTACACCTTC.

The V and J genes are TRBV18 and TRBJ1-1; TRBD1 is a possible D gene (5 bases). Germline V gene lookup returns CDR1 KGHSH and CDR2 LQKENI. V lost 4 bases and J 4 bases, leaving 13 bases between the germline ends. The CDR3 length is 14 residues. CDR3 loop: CASSLQERGTEAFF. The CDR3 nucleotides are TGTGCCAGCTCACTACAGGAAAGAGGCACTGAAGCTTTCTTT. Looking up the rest from reference TRBV18 and TRBJ1-1 gives the full variable domain: NAGVMQNPRHLVRRRGQEARLRCSPMKGHSHVYWYRQLPEEGLKFMVYLQKENIIDESGMPKERFSAEFPKEGPSILRIQQVVRGDSAAYFCASSLQERGTEAFFGQGTRLTVV.

The chain uses TRBV7-3 and TRBJ2-7; D is possibly TRBD2 (6 bases). The V end was cut by 5 bases, the J end by 6 bases, with 14 bases between. Germline V gene lookup returns CDR1 SGHTA and CDR2 FQGTGA. The CDR3 is made up of 13 amino acids. This CDR3 reads CASSPHLGGEQYF. CDR3 DNA: TGTGCCAGCAGCCCGCACCTCGGGGGCGAGCAGTACTTC.

This clonotype was picked up many times. The chain links TRBV28 to TRBJ1-1, with unresolved D. Trimming removed 6 bases at V and 5 bases at J, with 7 bases between. In germline, CDR1 is MDHEN, CDR2 SYDVKM. The CDR3 is made up of 11 amino acids. DNA for the CDR3: TGTGCCAGCAGCCCCGGGACTGAAGCTTTCTTT. Protein sequence: CASSPGTEAFF. The variable domain in full, with the rest retrieved from reference TRBV28 and TRBJ1-1, is DVKVTQSSRYLVKRTGEKVFLECVQDMDHENMFWYRQDPGLGLRLIYFSYDVKMKEKGDIPEGYSVSREKKERFSLILESASTNQTSMYLCASSPGTEAFFGQGTRLTVV.

The V call is TRBV6-1, the J call TRBJ2-7; D gene unclear. CDR3 size: 11 residues. V lost 2 bases and J 5 bases, leaving 4 bases between the germline ends. Germline CDR1 reads MNHNS; CDR2 reads SASEGT. The CDR3 DNA sequence: TGTGCCAGCAGTGAACCGGACGAGCAGTACGTC. Protein: CASSEPDEQYV.

This chain links TRBV7-9 with TRBJ2-3; D perhaps matches TRBD1 (6 bases). Germline loops: CDR1 SEHNR, CDR2 FQNEAQ (reference sequence). This CDR3 contains 14 residues. Trimming left V 7 bases short and J 6 bases short, with 17 bases between. The CDR3 protein is CASNRAGTRDTQYF. The CDR3 DNA is TGTGCCAGCAATCGGGCAGGGACAAGGGATACGCAGTATTTT. The entire variable domain, with the rest obtained from reference TRBV7-9 and TRBJ2-3, is as follows: DTGVSQNPRHKITKRGQNVTFRCDPISEHNRLYWYRQTLGQGPEFLTYFQNEAQLEKSRLLSDRFSAERPKGSFSTLEIQRTEQGDSAMYLCASNRAGTRDTQYFGPGTRLTVL.

This chain joins TRBV19 and TRBJ2-2; D gene uncertain. This CDR3 has 15 residues. Germline CDR1 reads LNHDA; CDR2 reads SQIVND (reference sequence). Trimming shortened V by 3 bases and J by 2 bases, and 10 bases separated the two germline ends. The CDR3 DNA follows: TGTGCCAGTAGTATGTGGCAGGACAACACCGGGGAGCTGTTTTTT. The encoded protein is CASSMWQDNTGELFF. The variable domain in full, with the rest retrieved from reference TRBV19 and TRBJ2-2, is DGGITQSPKYLFRKEGQNVTLSCEQNLNHDAMYWYRQDPGQGLRLIYYSQIVNDFQKGDIAEGYSVSREKKESFPLTVTSAQKNPTAFYLCASSMWQDNTGELFFGEGSRLTVL.

This clonotype was detected only a few times. The chain has TRBV12-3 or TRBV12-4 and TRBJ2-1; 7 bases agree with TRBD1. Trimming removed 1 base from V and 16 bases from J; junction bases left unmatched: 4. The CDR3 extends over 11 amino acids. The CDR3 loop is CASSLEGALFF. The CDR3 DNA sequence: TGTGCCAGCAGTTTAGAGGGGGCGCTTTTCTTC.